This T cell receptor (beta chain) was recovered during a study of shared clonotypes between healthy human individuals. The V and J ends lost 4 bases and 7 bases respectively, with 15 bases between them. The CDR3 is 14 residues long. Germline CDR1 reads SGHRS; CDR2 reads YFSETQ. There were no recent acute infections or vaccinations among the donors, who were healthy HIV-negative adults. TCRdb keeps only in-frame clones here, not all; method: immunoSEQ multiplex PCR. In the table there are roughly 1,100,000 clones, approximately 76% of which are singletons. The source of this sequence is a man aged 18 to 29 in good health. This rearrangement joins TRBV5-1 to TRBJ1-5; D is possibly TRBD1 (6 bases). Sequencing input: memory CD4+ T cells sorted from blood. Indicated subset: CD45RA-negative fraction. CDR3 sequence (DNA): TGCGCCAGCAGCGCCCAGGGGCTTTGGCAGCCCCAGCATTTT. Translated: CASSAQGLWQPQHF.